A selection of T cell receptor beta chains follows, all from one sample in a study of T cells after yellow fever vaccination. One entry per CDR3 protein results from TCRdb running MiXCR on the 5' RACE reads. The table shows some 200,000 distinct CDR3 sequences, with about 11% occurring only once. Sample: CD8+ T cells sorted from PBMCs, taken 15 days after the yellow fever booster vaccination. These receptors all stem from a man aged 18 to 30 who received the YFV17D yellow fever vaccine. Each CDR3 is given with its conserved first and last residue. A D gene is named only where the DNA matches it firmly. Some rows have no size entry. The others give once, few or many, or a class for an expanded clone.

J gene: TRBJ1-1
V gene: TRBV6-2/TRBV6-3
D gene: .
clone size: few
CDR3 DNA: TGTGCCAGCAGTTTCCGGGGCCGCCTTGGCCCTGAAGCTTTCTTT
CDR3 protein: CASSFRGRLGPEAFF

J gene: TRBJ1-2
V gene: TRBV12-3/TRBV12-4
D gene: .
clone size: .
CDR3 DNA: TGTGCCAGCAGTTGGGGTGGCCTCGATGGCTACACCTTC
CDR3 protein: CASSWGGLDGYTF

J gene: TRBJ1-5
V gene: TRBV12-3/TRBV12-4
D gene: .
clone size: few
CDR3 DNA: TGTGCCAGCAGCCCTGAGGCGGGCGGTCAGCCCCAGCATTTT
CDR3 protein: CASSPEAGGQPQHF

J gene: TRBJ2-3
V gene: TRBV6-2/TRBV6-3
D gene: TRBD2
clone size: few
CDR3 DNA: TGTGCCAGCAGAGGACTAGCGGGGGGCCAGCCACGAGATACGCAGTATTTT
CDR3 protein: CASRGLAGGQPRDTQYF

J gene: TRBJ2-7
V gene: TRBV7-2
D gene: .
clone size: .
CDR3 DNA: TGTGCCAGCGTAGGGGGGGCCTACGAGCAGTACTTC
CDR3 protein: CASVGGAYEQYF

J gene: TRBJ2-3
V gene: TRBV7-6
D gene: TRBD2
clone size: .
CDR3 DNA: TGTGCCAGCAGCCCCACTAGCGGGTGGAGCACAGATACGCAGTATTTT
CDR3 protein: CASSPTSGWSTDTQYF

J gene: TRBJ2-7
V gene: TRBV10-3
D gene: TRBD1
clone size: many
CDR3 DNA: TGTGCCATCAGTGAGCCCTACGGGACAGTATACGAGCAGTACTTC
CDR3 protein: CAISEPYGTVYEQYF

J gene: TRBJ2-2
V gene: TRBV4-3
D gene: TRBD2
clone size: .
CDR3 DNA: TGCGCCAGCAGCCAAGCCGGGACTAGAGGGATACCCGGGGAGCTGTTTTTT
CDR3 protein: CASSQAGTRGIPGELFF

J gene: TRBJ2-3
V gene: TRBV9
D gene: TRBD2
clone size: few
CDR3 DNA: TGTGCCAGCAGCGGGATTAGCGGGGGGGCGACGTTGCCCCAGAATACGCAGTATTTT
CDR3 protein: CASSGISGGATLPQNTQYF

J gene: TRBJ2-1
V gene: TRBV12-3/TRBV12-4
D gene: .
clone size: .
CDR3 DNA: TGTGCCAGCAGCAGAGAGACCAGCAGGTACAATGAGCAGTTCTTC
CDR3 protein: CASSRETSRYNEQFF

J gene: TRBJ2-3
V gene: TRBV3-1
D gene: TRBD1
clone size: few
CDR3 DNA: TGTGCCAGCAGCCAAGGAGCGATGACAGGGGGCAGGACAGATACGCAGTATTTT
CDR3 protein: CASSQGAMTGGRTDTQYF

J gene: TRBJ1-2
V gene: TRBV7-3
D gene: TRBD1
clone size: .
CDR3 DNA: TGTGCCAGCAGCGTCCCCGGGACAGAGGTGACCTTC
CDR3 protein: CASSVPGTEVTF

J gene: TRBJ2-3
V gene: TRBV7-9
D gene: .
clone size: many
CDR3 DNA: TGTGCCGGCCAGGGTGACACAGATACGCAGTATTTT
CDR3 protein: CAGQGDTDTQYF

J gene: TRBJ2-7
V gene: TRBV27
D gene: .
clone size: .
CDR3 DNA: TGTGCCAGCAGTTTTGGTGAGTCCTACGAGCAGTACTTC
CDR3 protein: CASSFGESYEQYF

J gene: TRBJ1-1
V gene: TRBV7-9
D gene: .
clone size: .
CDR3 DNA: TGTGCCAGCAGCTTACCCCTCCGGGGGAACACTGAAGCTTTCTTT
CDR3 protein: CASSLPLRGNTEAFF

J gene: TRBJ2-7
V gene: TRBV5-4
D gene: .
clone size: few
CDR3 DNA: TGTGCCAGCAGCCTGGACAGCAACGAGCAGTACTTC
CDR3 protein: CASSLDSNEQYF

J gene: TRBJ2-3
V gene: TRBV3-1
D gene: .
clone size: .
CDR3 DNA: TGTGCCAGCAGCCAAGTGGATCCTCCAATTCGAGGTACGCAGTATTTT
CDR3 protein: CASSQVDPPIRGTQYF

J gene: TRBJ2-1
V gene: TRBV20-1
D gene: .
clone size: .
CDR3 DNA: TGCAGTGCTCCAACCCAGGGGCAGTTCTTC
CDR3 protein: CSAPTQGQFF

J gene: TRBJ2-3
V gene: TRBV11-2
D gene: TRBD2
clone size: many
CDR3 DNA: TGTGCCAGCAGCCCGGGGGGACTAGCGGTCGGCACAGATACGCAGTATTTT
CDR3 protein: CASSPGGLAVGTDTQYF

J gene: TRBJ2-7
V gene: TRBV27
D gene: TRBD2
clone size: few
CDR3 DNA: TGTGCCAGCAGTTGGAGCGGGGGCTACGAGCAGTACTTC
CDR3 protein: CASSWSGGYEQYF

J gene: TRBJ2-1
V gene: TRBV29-1
D gene: TRBD2
clone size: many
CDR3 DNA: TGCAGCGTTGAAGATCCACTCGGGGGGAGCTCCTACAATGAGCAGTTCTTC
CDR3 protein: CSVEDPLGGSSYNEQFF